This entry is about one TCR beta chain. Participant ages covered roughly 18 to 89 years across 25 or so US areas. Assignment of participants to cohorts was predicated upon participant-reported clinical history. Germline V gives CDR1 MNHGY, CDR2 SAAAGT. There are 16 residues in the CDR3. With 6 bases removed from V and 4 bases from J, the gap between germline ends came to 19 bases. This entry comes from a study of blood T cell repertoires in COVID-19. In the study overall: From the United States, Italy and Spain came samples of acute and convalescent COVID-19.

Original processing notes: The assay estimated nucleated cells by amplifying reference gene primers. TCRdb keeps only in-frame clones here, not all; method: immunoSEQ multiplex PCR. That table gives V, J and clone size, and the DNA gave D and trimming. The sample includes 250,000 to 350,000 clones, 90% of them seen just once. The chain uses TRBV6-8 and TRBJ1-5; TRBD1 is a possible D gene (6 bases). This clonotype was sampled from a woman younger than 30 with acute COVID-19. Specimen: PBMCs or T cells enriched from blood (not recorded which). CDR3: CASRYPPTGTNQPQHF. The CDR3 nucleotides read TGTGCCAGCAGGTACCCACCGACAGGTACAAATCAGCCCCAGCATTTT.